The source of this TCR beta chain is a study of T-cell reconstitution after alpha-beta-depleted transplantation in children. Unique molecular identifiers were built into the TCRbeta library. TCRdb re-called the PCR reads with MiXCR, one entry per CDR3 protein. The sample lists around 300,000 distinct CDR3 sequences, 6.5% to 9% occurring once. J gave up 7 bases and V 4 bases, and 10 bases lay outside the gene matches. CDR1 is SGHRS and CDR2 is YFSETQ in the germline V gene. There are 14 residues in the CDR3. Study-wide findings and caveats: It was newly produced T cells that mostly accounted for T-cell counts and diversity one year after transplant.

This clonotype occurred many times. Its matching antigen is unknown. This receptor was taken from a female patient between 2 and 15 years old who had a stem cell transplant for Fanconi anemia, so the T cells may come from the graft donor. The chain uses TRBV5-1 and TRBJ1-1, with 7 bases identical to TRBD1. The source material was peripheral blood, sampled 360 days after TCRalphabeta/CD19-depleted stem cell transplant. The CDR3 is CASSPHRTGYEAFF. The CDR3 nucleotides read TGCGCCAGCAGCCCGCATCGGACAGGTTATGAAGCTTTCTTT. The whole variable domain, filled in from reference TRBV5-1 and TRBJ1-1, reads KAGVTQTPRYLIKTRGQQVTLSCSPISGHRSVSWYQQTPGQGLQFLFEYFSETQRNKGNFPGRFSGRQFSNSRSEMNVSTLELGDSALYLCASSPHRTGYEAFFGQGTRLTVV.